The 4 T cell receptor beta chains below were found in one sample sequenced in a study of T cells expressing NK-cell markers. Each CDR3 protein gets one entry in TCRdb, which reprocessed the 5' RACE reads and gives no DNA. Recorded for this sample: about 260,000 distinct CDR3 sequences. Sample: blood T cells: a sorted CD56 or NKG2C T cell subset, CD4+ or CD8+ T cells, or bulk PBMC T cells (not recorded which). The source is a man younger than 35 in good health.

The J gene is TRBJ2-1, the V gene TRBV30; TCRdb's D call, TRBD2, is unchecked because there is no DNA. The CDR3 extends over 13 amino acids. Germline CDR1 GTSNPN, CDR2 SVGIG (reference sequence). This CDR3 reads CAWSLAGHNEQFF.

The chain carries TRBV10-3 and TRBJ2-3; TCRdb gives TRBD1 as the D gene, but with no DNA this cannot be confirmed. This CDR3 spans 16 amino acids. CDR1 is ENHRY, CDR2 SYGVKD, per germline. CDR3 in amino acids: CAISARDRIGTDTQYF.

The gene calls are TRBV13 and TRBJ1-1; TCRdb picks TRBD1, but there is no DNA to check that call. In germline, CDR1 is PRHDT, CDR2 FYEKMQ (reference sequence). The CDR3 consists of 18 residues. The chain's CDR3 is CASGRQGAEGWMNTEAFF.

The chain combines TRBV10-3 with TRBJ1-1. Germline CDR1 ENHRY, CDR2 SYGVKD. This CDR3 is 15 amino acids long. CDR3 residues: CAISESTQTGTEAFF.